This TCR beta chain was found in a study of CD8 T cells in ankylosing spondylitis. Points from the study as a whole: Typical of ankylosing spondylitis blood, it appeared, was a TCR beta motif of several highly homologous variants. Peripheral blood held disease-linked clones only at relatively low frequency, and these were CD8+.

With V trimmed by 1 base and J by 6 bases, 5 bases remained unmatched. The CDR3 is made up of 14 amino acids. Comment on this clonotype: Its cognate antigen is unknown.

TCRdb processed the 5' RACE reads anew with MiXCR; each CDR3 protein has one entry. Of roughly 300,000 distinct CDR3 sequences detected, 8% appear once; the ten largest clones hold more than 12%. Sequencing used blood, either unsorted or a sorted T cell fraction (not recorded which). This receptor was obtained from a male donor with ankylosing spondylitis. This chain connects TRBV12-3 or TRBV12-4 to TRBJ2-5, with TRBD2 matching 7 bases. The CDR3 is CASSLGIAGKTQYF. DNA for the CDR3: TGTGCCAGCAGTTTAGGGATAGCGGGCAAGACCCAGTACTTC.